Listed below are T cell receptor beta chains from one sample, sequenced in a study of blood T cell repertoires in COVID-19. The table came from immunoSEQ multiplex PCR; TCRdb's copy has only in-frame clones and leaves some out. The data hold approximately 92,000 clones, with 84% observed a single time. Material: peripheral blood. Source of these receptors: a man in his 70s with active or convalescent COVID-19. CDR3s include the opening cysteine and the closing phenylalanine or tryptophan. D genes are given only for firm matches. Clone size is not always given. Where it is, it says once, few, many or a class for expanded clones.

TRBD1,14,NA,TRBJ1-2,TRBV7-2,TGTGCCAGCAGCCCCCGGGACAGAATCTATGGCTACACCTTC,CASSPRDRIYGYTF
TRBD1,13,NA,TRBJ1-6,TRBV6-5,TGTGCCAGCAACCGACAGGGCGATTCACCCCTCCACTTT,CASNRQGDSPLHF
NA,16,NA,TRBJ2-3,TRBV7-2,TGTGCCAGCAGCTTGCCCGGGACTGCTAGCACAGATACGCAGTATTTT,CASSLPGTASTDTQYF
NA,14,NA,TRBJ2-5,TRBV15,TGTGCCACCAGCAGAGATCGGAACAGAGAGACCCAGTACTTC,CATSRDRNRETQYF
TRBD2,18,NA,TRBJ2-5,TRBV5-1,TGCGCCAGCAGCTTGCTTTTATTAAGCGGGGGGGCCCAAGAGACCCAGTACTTC,CASSLLLLSGGAQETQYF
TRBD1,16,once,TRBJ2-1,TRBV19,TGTGCCAGTAGTATAGTGGCCCAGGGGGCCTACAATGAGCAGTTCTTC,CASSIVAQGAYNEQFF
NA,14,NA,TRBJ1-2,TRBV7-2,TGTGCCAGCAGCCTACAGGACGGAAACTATGGCTACACCTTC,CASSLQDGNYGYTF
NA,14,NA,TRBJ1-5,TRBV18,TGTGCCAGCTCACCACTATCCGGGAATCAGCCCCAGCATTTT,CASSPLSGNQPQHF
NA,15,NA,TRBJ2-1,TRBV2,TGTGCCAGCAGTTTACAGACGCAGGCCTACAATGAGCAGTTCTTC,CASSLQTQAYNEQFF
NA,14,few,TRBJ2-2,TRBV6-5,TGTGCCAGCACCCGGGACGGGGGGCGCGGGGAGCTGTTTTTT,CASTRDGGRGELFF
NA,14,NA,TRBJ1-3,TRBV5-1,TGCGCCAGCAGCTTGGACAGGGCCGGAAACACCATATATTTT,CASSLDRAGNTIYF
NA,18,NA,TRBJ2-2,TRBV15,TGTGCCACCAGCAGAGATCGGGACCACAGGGTCCCTCCCGGGGAGCTGTTTTTT,CATSRDRDHRVPPGELFF
NA,15,NA,TRBJ2-3,TRBV14,TGTGCCAGCAAAAACGGTCTAGCTACCAGAGATACGCAGTATTTT,CASKNGLATRDTQYF
TRBD2,16,NA,TRBJ2-1,TRBV7-2,TGTGCCAGCAGTTTCATTAGCGGGGGGGGCTCTCTCGGGCAGTTCTTC,CASSFISGGGSLGQFF
NA,15,NA,TRBJ2-3,TRBV24-1,TGTGCCACCAGTGCACCTGGGCCCAGCACAGATACGCAGTATTTT,CATSAPGPSTDTQYF
NA,14,NA,TRBJ1-1,TRBV19,TGTGCCAGTACTCCACGACAAACGAACACTGAAGCTTTCTTT,CASTPRQTNTEAFF
NA,13,few,TRBJ1-1,TRBV6-5,TGTGCCAGCAGGCTACTGATGAACACTGAAGCTTTCTTT,CASRLLMNTEAFF
TRBD1,17,NA,TRBJ2-7,TRBV28,TGTGCCAGCAGTTCGCGGACAGGGGGGTCAACCGCCTACGAGCAGTACTTC,CASSSRTGGSTAYEQYF
TRBD1,15,few,TRBJ1-4,TRBV19,TGTGCCAGTAGTCCCAACAGGGGTTCTAATGAAAAACTGTTTTTT,CASSPNRGSNEKLFF
TRBD1,13,NA,TRBJ1-3,TRBV6-6,TGTGCCAGCAGGCAAACAGGGGTAAACACCATATATTTT,CASRQTGVNTIYF
NA,12,NA,TRBJ2-5,TRBV2,TGTGCCAGCAGGCAGGGTGGAGAGACCCAGTACTTC,CASRQGGETQYF
NA,15,NA,TRBJ1-5,TRBV4-2,TGTGCCAGCAGCCAAGATCGGAGTAGCAATCAGCCCCAGCATTTT,CASSQDRSSNQPQHF
NA,13,NA,TRBJ2-7,TRBV5-1,TGCGCCAGCAGCTATGACAGCTCCTACGAGCAGTACTTC,CASSYDSSYEQYF
TRBD1,15,NA,TRBJ2-1,TRBV5-4,TGTGCCAGCAGTTCCGGGACAGGGGCCTTCAATGAGCAGTTCTTC,CASSSGTGAFNEQFF
NA,14,NA,TRBJ1-1,TRBV10-2,TGCGCCAGCAGTGACGGGTTCATGAACACTGAAGCTTTCTTT,CASSDGFMNTEAFF